Presented here are 15 T cell receptor beta chains from one specimen sequenced in a study of identical twins. Using its own MiXCR run on the 5' RACE reads, TCRdb lists one record per CDR3 protein. The sample has about 240,000 distinct CDR3 sequences; about 13% are singletons. The sample also formed part of further work on yellow fever vaccine responses in identical twins.

Source material: memory (CD45RO+) T cells sorted from blood. The receptors come from a woman younger than 30 in good health.

This clonotype was observed at least ten times. This rearrangement joins TRBV7-2 to TRBJ2-1, with D uncertain. The CDR3 runs to 14 residues. The germline CDR1 and CDR2 sequences are SGHTA and FQGNSA. Deletions cut 3 bases from V and 8 bases from J, with 14 bases between. This CDR3 reads CASSLVKSIDEQFF. The CDR3 nucleotides are TGTGCCAGCAGCTTGGTAAAGAGTATCGATGAGCAGTTCTTC.

This clonotype came up a few times. The V gene is TRBV5-1, the J gene TRBJ2-7, with 9 bases matching TRBD1. V trimming: 5 bases; J trimming: 5 bases; junction bases outside the gene matches: 5. CDR3 length: 13 amino acids. CDR1 SGHRS and CDR2 YFSETQ come from the germline V gene. CDR3 loop: CASSRDRVDEQYF. Written as DNA, the CDR3 is TGCGCCAGCAGTCGGGACAGGGTCGACGAGCAGTACTTC.

This clonotype was recorded a few times. The chain joins TRBV6-1 to TRBJ1-2; D is ambiguous. Looked up from germline, CDR1 is MNHNS and CDR2 is SASEGT. V was trimmed by 6 bases and J by 6 bases, leaving 14 bases between them. The CDR3 totals 13 residues. CDR3 sequence reads: CASSMTAMDGYTF. Written as DNA, the CDR3 is TGTGCCAGCAGCATGACGGCCATGGATGGCTACACCTTC.

This clonotype occurred a few times. This chain links TRBV5-6 with TRBJ1-4; 8 bases agree with TRBD1. Trimming removed 5 bases from V and 11 bases from J; junction bases left unmatched: 5. CDR3 length equals 12 residues. Germline CDR1 and CDR2: SGHDT and YYEEEE. The CDR3 DNA is TGTGCCAGCAGGCTAACAGGGGGTAAACTGTTTTTT. Its protein is CASRLTGGKLFF.

This chain joins TRBV3-1 and TRBJ2-7; tentative D call: TRBD1 (6 bases). CDR3 length: 13 residues. The V gene lost 1 base and the J gene lost 6 bases, with 10 bases spanning the gap. The V gene's germline CDR1 is LGHDT and CDR2 YNNKEL (reference sequence). CDR3 sequence: CASSQGWTAEQYF. CDR3 nucleotides: TGTGCCAGCAGCCAAGGTTGGACAGCCGAGCAGTACTTC.

Written as DNA, the CDR3 is TGTGCCAGCAGCTTACTAGCGGGAGTAATTCTTCCCTACGAGCAGTACTTC. Translated, it gives CASSLLAGVILPYEQYF. This chain connects TRBV11-2 to TRBJ2-7, with 10 bases aligning to TRBD2. The CDR3 sequence is 17 residues long. V lost 2 bases to trimming and J lost 2 bases; unmatched junction nucleotides: 9. CDR1 and CDR2 from the germline V gene are SGHAT and FQNNGV.

This clonotype has more than one count but fewer than ten. The genes are TRBV7-6 and TRBJ2-5; TRBD2 matches 11 bases. CDR1 is SGHVS and CDR2 is FNYEAQ in the germline V gene. Trimming at V came to 5 bases and at J to 5 bases, leaving 4 bases not matched to a gene. There are 14 residues in the CDR3. For the CDR3, the DNA is TGTGCCAGCAGCCATAGACTAGCGGGGGAGACCCAGTACTTC. Translation: CASSHRLAGETQYF. Filled out from reference TRBV7-6 and TRBJ2-5, the complete variable domain reads GAGVSQSPRYKVTKRGQDVALRCDPISGHVSLYWYRQALGQGPEFLTYFNYEAQQDKSGLPNDRFSAERPEGSISTLTIQRTEQRDSAMYRCASSHRLAGETQYFGPGTRLLVL.

This clonotype was seen more than once but under ten times. This sequence joins TRBV18 and TRBJ2-4, with 10 bases identical to TRBD1. Germline CDR1 is KGHSH and CDR2 is LQKENI. CDR3 length: 15 amino acids. The V segment lost 4 bases and the J segment 5 bases; nucleotides outside the gene matches: 5. CDR3 in amino acids: CASSRTGTGENIQYF. In DNA, the CDR3 is TGTGCCAGCTCACGCACCGGGACAGGGGAAAACATTCAGTACTTC. Together with reference TRBV18 and TRBJ2-4, the CDR3 gives the full variable domain: NAGVMQNPRHLVRRRGQEARLRCSPMKGHSHVYWYRQLPEEGLKFMVYLQKENIIDESGMPKERFSAEFPKEGPSILRIQQVVRGDSAAYFCASSRTGTGENIQYFGAGTRLSVL.

This chain links TRBV5-6 with TRBJ2-3; 13 positions agree with TRBD2. The CDR3 sequence is 17 residues long. V shed 3 bases, J shed 1 base, and the junction held 5 bases outside the gene matches. Germline CDR1 and CDR2: SGHDT and YYEEEE. The CDR3 loop is CASSWGTSGKGTDTQYF. The CDR3 region has the DNA TGTGCCAGCAGCTGGGGGACTAGCGGGAAAGGCACAGATACGCAGTATTTT.

The chain combines TRBV11-2 with TRBJ1-1; D unresolved. CDR3 length: 11 amino acids. The germline gives CDR1 SGHAT, CDR2 FQNNGV. With 2 bases removed from V and 6 bases from J, the gap between germline ends came to 4 bases. The DNA of the CDR3 is TGTGCCAGCAGCTTAAACTCTGAAGCTTTCTTT. Translating it yields CASSLNSEAFF.

The J gene is TRBJ2-7, the V gene TRBV29-1; D gene unclear. The CDR3 is made up of 14 amino acids. Germline CDR1 and CDR2: SQVTM and ANQGSEA. Trimming left V 4 bases short and J 2 bases short, with 15 bases between. Written as DNA, the CDR3 is TGCAGCGTTGTAGCCCTGGGCAGGACCTACGAGCAGTACTTC. It codes for CSVVALGRTYEQYF.

This clonotype was counted between two and nine times. This chain links TRBV12-3 or TRBV12-4 with TRBJ2-2, with D possibly being TRBD1 (6 bases). This CDR3 comprises 14 residues. The germline V and J ends were trimmed by 3 bases and 5 bases, with 10 bases remaining between them. The CDR3: CASSFRQDTGELFF. CDR3 nucleotides: TGTGCCAGCAGTTTCCGACAGGATACCGGGGAGCTGTTTTTT.

This clonotype was seen a handful of times. The chain is built from TRBV12-3 or TRBV12-4 and TRBJ2-2; D is perhaps TRBD2 (6 bases). CDR3 size: 14 residues. With 0 bases removed from V and 4 bases from J, the gap between germline ends came to 6 bases. The CDR3 sequence: CASSLAGLTGELFF. The CDR3 DNA reads TGTGCCAGCAGTTTAGCGGGACTCACCGGGGAGCTGTTTTTT.

There are a few counts of this clonotype. The chain recombines TRBV29-1 with TRBJ2-7; 7 bases fit TRBD1. There are 12 residues in the CDR3. CDR1 and CDR2 (germline): SQVTM, ANQGSEA. Losses at the gene ends were 4 bases for V and 5 bases for J; bases not matched to a gene: 5. Here the CDR3 reads CSVGQQGDEQYF. The CDR3 DNA reads as TGCAGCGTTGGACAGCAGGGGGACGAGCAGTACTTC.

This clonotype was found a few times. The rearrangement joins TRBV18 to TRBJ2-7; no firm D call. This CDR3 has 13 amino acids. Germline V gene sequence: CDR1 KGHSH, CDR2 LQKENI. Trimming took off 3 bases at V and 6 bases at J, with 12 bases between the two ends. CDR3 in amino acids: CASSPAGVGEQYF. The CDR3, as DNA: TGTGCCAGCTCACCGGCTGGGGTCGGCGAGCAGTACTTC.